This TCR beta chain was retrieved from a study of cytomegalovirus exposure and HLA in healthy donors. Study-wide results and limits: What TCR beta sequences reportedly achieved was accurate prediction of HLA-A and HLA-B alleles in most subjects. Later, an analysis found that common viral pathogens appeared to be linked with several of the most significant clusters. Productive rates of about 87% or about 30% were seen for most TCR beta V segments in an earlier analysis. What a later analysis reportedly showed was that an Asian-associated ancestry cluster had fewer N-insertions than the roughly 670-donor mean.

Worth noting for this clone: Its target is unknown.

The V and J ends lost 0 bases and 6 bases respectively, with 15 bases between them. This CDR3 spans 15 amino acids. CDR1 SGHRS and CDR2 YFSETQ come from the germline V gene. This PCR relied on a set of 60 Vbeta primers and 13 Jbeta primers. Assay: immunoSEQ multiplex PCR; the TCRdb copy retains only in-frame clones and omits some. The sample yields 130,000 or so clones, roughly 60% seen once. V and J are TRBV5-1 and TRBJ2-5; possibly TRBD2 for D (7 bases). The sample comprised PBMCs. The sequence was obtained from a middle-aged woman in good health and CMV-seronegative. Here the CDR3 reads CASSLEGGALKTQYF. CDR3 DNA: TGCGCCAGCAGCTTGGAAGGGGGGGCCTTAAAGACCCAGTACTTC.